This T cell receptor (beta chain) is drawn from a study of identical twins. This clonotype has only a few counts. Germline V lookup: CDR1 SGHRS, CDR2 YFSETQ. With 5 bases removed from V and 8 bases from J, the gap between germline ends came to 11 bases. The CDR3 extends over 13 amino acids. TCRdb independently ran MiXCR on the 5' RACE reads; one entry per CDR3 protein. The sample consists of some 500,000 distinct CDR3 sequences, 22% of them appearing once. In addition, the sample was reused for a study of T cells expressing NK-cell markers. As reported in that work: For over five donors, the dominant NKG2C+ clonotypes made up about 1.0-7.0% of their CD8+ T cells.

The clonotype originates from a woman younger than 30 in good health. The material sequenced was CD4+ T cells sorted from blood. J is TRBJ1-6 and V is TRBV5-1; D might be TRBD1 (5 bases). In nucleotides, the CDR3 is TGCGCCAGCAGAGGGGTGGTGGATTCACCCCTCCACTTT. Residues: CASRGVVDSPLHF.